What follows is one T cell receptor (beta chain) and its context. Original analysis: Amplified reference gene primers provided the basis for estimating nucleated cell counts. The repertoire was sequenced with immunoSEQ multiplex PCR; TCRdb's copy has only in-frame clones and lacks some. That table is the source of V, J and clone size, and D and trimming were worked out from the DNA. This table has about 250,000 clones, roughly 91% appearing once. The participants were between roughly 18 and 89 years old and came from some 23 US areas. Clinical history as reported by participants underpinned cohort assignment. The sample originates from a study of blood T cell repertoires in COVID-19. Looking at the study overall: T cells, B-cell-depleted T cells, or PBMCs supplied cDNA or gDNA.

The sequence derives from a woman in her thirties with acute COVID-19. Sequencing was done on a sample of PBMCs or T cells enriched from blood (not recorded which).

CDR3 loop: CASSGQLSSYNEQFF. For the CDR3, the DNA is TGTGCCAGCAGCGGACAGTTAAGCTCCTACAATGAGCAGTTCTTC. The chain has TRBV27 and TRBJ2-1, with D possibly TRBD1 on 6 matching bases. Trimming shortened V by 6 bases and J by 0 bases, and 12 bases separated the two germline ends. Per germline, CDR1 MNHEY and CDR2 SMNVEV (reference sequence). The CDR3 totals 15 residues.